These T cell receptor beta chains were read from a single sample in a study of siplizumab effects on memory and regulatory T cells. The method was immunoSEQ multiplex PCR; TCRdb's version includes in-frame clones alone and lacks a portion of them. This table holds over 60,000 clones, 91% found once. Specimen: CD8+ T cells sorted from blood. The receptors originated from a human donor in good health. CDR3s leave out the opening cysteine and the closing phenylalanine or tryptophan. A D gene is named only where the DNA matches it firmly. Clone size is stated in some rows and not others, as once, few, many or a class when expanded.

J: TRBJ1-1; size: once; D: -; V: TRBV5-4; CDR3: ASSTAAVWGTEAF
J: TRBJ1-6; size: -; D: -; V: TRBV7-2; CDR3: ASSLAQTNSPLH
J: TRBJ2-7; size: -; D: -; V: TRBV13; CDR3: ASSRRTDLSYEQY
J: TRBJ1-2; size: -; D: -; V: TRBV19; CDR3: ASSIQGYDGYT
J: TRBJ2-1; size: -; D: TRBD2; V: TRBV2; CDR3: ASRTSGSYNEQF
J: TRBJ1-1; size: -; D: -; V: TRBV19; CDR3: ASRPSSYTEAF
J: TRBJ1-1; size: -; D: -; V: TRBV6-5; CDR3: ASSYSANLNTEAF
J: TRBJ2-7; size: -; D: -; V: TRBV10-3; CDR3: AISGKGSPYEQY
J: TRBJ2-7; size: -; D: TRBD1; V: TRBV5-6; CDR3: ASSIYGQGRSYEQY
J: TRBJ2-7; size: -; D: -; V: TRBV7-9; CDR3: ASSLPAGPTYEQY
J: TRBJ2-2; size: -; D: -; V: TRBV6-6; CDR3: ASSYGDGELF
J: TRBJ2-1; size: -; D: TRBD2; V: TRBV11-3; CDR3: ASSHRLAGENRNEQF
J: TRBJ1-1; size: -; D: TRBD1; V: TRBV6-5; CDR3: ASTPVLGQHTEAF
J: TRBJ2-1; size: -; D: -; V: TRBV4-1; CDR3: ASSQDSGTGYNEQF
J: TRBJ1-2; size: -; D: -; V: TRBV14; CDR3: ASSQDIGPYGYT
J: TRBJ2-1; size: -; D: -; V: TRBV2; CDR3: ASMFSYNEQF
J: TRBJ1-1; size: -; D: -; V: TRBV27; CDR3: ASSSPGTNTEAF
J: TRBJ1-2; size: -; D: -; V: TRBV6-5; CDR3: ASGPGKFNYGYT
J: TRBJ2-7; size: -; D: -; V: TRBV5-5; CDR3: ASSLGPGMSSYEQY
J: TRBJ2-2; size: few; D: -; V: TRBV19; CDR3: ASSMAVGGTGELF
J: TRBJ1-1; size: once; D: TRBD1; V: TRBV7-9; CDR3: ASSLKEDRGGTEAF
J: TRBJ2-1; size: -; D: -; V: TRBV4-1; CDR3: ASSHLLGDEQF
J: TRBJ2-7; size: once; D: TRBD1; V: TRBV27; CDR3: ASSWTGGIYEQY
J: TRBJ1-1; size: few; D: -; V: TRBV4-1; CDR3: ASSQVSTNTEAF
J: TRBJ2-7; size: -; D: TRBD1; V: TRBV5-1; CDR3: ASSLDGTDFSYEQY
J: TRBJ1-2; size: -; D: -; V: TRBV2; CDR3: ASSETGLPNYGYT
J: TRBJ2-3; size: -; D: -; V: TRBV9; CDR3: ASSVDSVLSDTQY
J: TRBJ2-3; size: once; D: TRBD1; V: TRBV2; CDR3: ASSGRDSFTDTQY
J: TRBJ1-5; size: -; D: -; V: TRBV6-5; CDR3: ASTAGTSNQPQH
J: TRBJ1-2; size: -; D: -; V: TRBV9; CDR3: ASSVGTVNYGYT
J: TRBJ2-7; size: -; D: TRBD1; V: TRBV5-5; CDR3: ASSYGTGPTYEQY
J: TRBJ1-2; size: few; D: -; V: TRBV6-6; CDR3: ASRTGYGYT
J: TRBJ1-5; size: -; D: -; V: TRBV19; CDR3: ASSIGQGENQPQH
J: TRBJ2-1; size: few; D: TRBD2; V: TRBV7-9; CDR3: ASRLAGVYNEQF
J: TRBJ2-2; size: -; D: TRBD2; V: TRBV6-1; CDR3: ASSEVAGGYTGELF
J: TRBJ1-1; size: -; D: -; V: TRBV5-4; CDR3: ASSWMDTEAF
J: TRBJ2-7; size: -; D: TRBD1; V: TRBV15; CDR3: ATSRGTGQGIYEQY
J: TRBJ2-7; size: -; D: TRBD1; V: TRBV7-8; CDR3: ASSLGMGQVTYEQY
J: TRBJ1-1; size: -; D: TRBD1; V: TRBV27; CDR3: ANRQGITEAF
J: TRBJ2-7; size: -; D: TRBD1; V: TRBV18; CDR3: ASSPLPGQGPYEQY
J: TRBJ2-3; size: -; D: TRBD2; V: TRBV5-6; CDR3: ASSSYSGSHPDTQY
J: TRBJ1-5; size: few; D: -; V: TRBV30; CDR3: AWRGKLSNQPQH
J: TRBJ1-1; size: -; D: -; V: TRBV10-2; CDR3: ASRTDTEAF
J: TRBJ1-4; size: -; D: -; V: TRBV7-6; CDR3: ASSLGHRENEKLF
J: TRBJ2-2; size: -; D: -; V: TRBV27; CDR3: ASSLTTNTGELF
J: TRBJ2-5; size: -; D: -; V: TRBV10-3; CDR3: AISESESQETQY
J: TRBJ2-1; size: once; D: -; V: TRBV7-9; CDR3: ASSLAGLLVSYNEQF
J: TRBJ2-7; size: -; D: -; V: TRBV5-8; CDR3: ASSLDQGSYEQY
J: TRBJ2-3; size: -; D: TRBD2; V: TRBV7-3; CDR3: ASSLISGREPDTQY
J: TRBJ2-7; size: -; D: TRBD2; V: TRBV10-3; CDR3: AIRATGGGYEQY
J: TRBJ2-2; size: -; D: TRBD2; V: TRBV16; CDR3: ASSQTGTRVNTGELF
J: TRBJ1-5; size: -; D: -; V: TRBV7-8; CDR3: ASTLGGAQPQH
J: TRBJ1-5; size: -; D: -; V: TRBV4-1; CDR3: ASSQEEGSQPQH
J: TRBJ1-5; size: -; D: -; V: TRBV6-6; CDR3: ASSNRVSNQPQH